This T cell receptor beta chain was obtained from a study of cytomegalovirus exposure and HLA in healthy donors. Study-wide background: Genetic ancestry analysis placed approximately 79% of the approximately 400 donors that were genotyped in the Caucasian-associated cluster. Study-level results: Some highly shared sequence variants likely arose as a pipeline artifact. An apparent linkage of common viral pathogens to several of the most significant clusters emerged in a later analysis.

Primers: 60 Vbeta forward and 13 Jbeta reverse. Generated by immunoSEQ multiplex PCR, the TCRdb table keeps only in-frame clones and is missing some. Here the sample spans approximately 200,000 clones, about three quarters being singletons. Note on this clone: Its antigen is not identified.

The CDR3 sequence is 13 residues long. The ends were cut back, 4 bases at V and 5 bases at J, with 10 bases in the middle. Germline CDR1 and CDR2: SGHRS and YFSETQ. The chain has TRBV5-1 and TRBJ2-1; no clear D. The TCR comes from a man aged 35 to 55 in good health and CMV-seronegative. The source material was PBMCs. The CDR3 protein is CASSLVLDNEQFF. The CDR3 DNA sequence: TGCGCCAGCAGCCTTGTCCTAGACAATGAGCAGTTCTTC.